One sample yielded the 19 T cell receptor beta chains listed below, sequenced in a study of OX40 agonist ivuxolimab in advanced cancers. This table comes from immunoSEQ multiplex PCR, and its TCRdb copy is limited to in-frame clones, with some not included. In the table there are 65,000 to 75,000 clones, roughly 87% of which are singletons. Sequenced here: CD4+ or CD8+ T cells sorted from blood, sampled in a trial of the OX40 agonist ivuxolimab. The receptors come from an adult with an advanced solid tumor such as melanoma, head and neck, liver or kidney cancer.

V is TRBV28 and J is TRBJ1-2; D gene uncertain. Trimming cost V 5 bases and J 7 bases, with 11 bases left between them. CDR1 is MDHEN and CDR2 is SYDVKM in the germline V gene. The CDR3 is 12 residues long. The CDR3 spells CASSTSFSGYTF. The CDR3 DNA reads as TGTGCCAGCAGTACCTCTTTCAGTGGCTACACCTTC.

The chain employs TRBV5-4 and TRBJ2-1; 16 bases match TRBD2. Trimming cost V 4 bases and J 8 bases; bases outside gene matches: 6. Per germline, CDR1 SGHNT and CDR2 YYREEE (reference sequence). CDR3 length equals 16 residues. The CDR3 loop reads CASSRGTSGRADEQFF. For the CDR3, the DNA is TGTGCCAGCAGCCGTGGGACTAGCGGGAGGGCGGATGAGCAGTTCTTC.

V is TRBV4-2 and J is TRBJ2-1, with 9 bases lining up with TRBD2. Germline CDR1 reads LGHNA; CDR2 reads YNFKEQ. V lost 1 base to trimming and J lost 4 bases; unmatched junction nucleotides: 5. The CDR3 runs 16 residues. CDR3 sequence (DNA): TGTGCCAGCAGCCAAGTAGCGGGAGCCGCTTACAATGAGCAGTTCTTC. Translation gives CASSQVAGAAYNEQFF.

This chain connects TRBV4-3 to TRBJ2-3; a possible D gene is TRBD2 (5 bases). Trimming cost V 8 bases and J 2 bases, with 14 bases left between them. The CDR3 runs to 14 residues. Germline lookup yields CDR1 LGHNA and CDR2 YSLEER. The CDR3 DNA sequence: TGCGCCAGCGGCCGAGCGGATTTCACAGATACGCAGTATTTT. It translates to CASGRADFTDTQYF.

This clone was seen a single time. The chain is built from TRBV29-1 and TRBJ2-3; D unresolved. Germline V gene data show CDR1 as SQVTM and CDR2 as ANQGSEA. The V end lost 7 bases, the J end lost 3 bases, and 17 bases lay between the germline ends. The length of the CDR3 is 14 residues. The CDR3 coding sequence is TGCAGCGCCAGGTACGGGCGAGAGACAGATACGCAGTATTTT. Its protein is CSARYGRETDTQYF.

The DNA for the CDR3 is TGTGCCTGGAGTGTTGCAGGGGCCCTTAATTCACCCCTCCACTTT. Amino acids: CAWSVAGALNSPLHF. This chain uses TRBV30 with TRBJ1-6; D may be TRBD1 (6 bases). This CDR3 contains 15 residues. Per the germline V gene, CDR1 is GTSNPN and CDR2 is SVGIG (reference sequence). The germline V and J ends were trimmed by 0 bases and 6 bases, with 12 bases remaining between them.

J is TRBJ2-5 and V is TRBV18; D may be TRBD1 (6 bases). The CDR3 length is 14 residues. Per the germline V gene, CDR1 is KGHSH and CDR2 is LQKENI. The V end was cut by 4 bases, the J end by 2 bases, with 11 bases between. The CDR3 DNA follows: TGTGCCAGCTCACGTACAGGGAGTCAAGAGACCCAGTACTTC. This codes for CASSRTGSQETQYF.

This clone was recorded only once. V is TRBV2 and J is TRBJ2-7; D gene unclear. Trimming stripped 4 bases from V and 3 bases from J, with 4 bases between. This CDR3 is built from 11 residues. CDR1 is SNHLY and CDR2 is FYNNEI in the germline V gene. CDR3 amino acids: CASSANYEQYF. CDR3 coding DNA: TGTGCCAGCAGTGCGAACTACGAGCAGTACTTC.

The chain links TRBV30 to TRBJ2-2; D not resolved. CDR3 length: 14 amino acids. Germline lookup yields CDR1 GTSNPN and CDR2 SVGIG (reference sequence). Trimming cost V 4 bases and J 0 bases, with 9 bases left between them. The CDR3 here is CAWNRQANTGELFF. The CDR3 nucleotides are TGTGCCTGGAACCGGCAGGCGAACACCGGGGAGCTGTTTTTT. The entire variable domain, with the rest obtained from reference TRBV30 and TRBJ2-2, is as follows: SQTIHQWPATLVQPVGSPLSLECTVEGTSNPNLYWYRQAAGRGLQLLFYSVGIGQISSEVPQNLSASRPQDRQFILSSKKLLLSDSGFYLCAWNRQANTGELFFGEGSRLTVL.

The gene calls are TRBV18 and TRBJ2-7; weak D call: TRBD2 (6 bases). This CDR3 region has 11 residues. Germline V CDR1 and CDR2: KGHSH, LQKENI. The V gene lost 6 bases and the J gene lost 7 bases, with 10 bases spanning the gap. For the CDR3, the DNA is TGTGCCAGCTCTACCAGCGGGGAGCAGTACTTC. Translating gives CASSTSGEQYF. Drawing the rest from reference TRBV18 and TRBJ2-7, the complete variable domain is NAGVMQNPRHLVRRRGQEARLRCSPMKGHSHVYWYRQLPEEGLKFMVYLQKENIIDESGMPKERFSAEFPKEGPSILRIQQVVRGDSAAYFCASSTSGEQYFGPGTRLTVT.

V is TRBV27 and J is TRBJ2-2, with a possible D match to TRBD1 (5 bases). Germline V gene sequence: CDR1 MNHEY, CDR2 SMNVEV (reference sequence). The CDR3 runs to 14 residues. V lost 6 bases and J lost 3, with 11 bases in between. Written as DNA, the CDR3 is TGTGCCAGCAGCCTCAGGGCGGACACCGGGGAGCTGTTTTTT. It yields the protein CASSLRADTGELFF.

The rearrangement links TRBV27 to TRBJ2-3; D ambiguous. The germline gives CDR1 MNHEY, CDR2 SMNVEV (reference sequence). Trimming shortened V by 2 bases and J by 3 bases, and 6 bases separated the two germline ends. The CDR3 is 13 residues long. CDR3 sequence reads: CASSLRGTDTQYF. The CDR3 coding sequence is TGTGCCAGCAGTTTAAGAGGTACAGATACGCAGTATTTT.

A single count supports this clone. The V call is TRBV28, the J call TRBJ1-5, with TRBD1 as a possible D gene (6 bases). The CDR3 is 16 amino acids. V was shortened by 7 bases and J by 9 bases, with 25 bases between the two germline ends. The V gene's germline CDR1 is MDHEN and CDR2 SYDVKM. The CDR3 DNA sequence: TGTGCCAGCAACGAGGCAAGAGGGGGGGGCCTTTGGCCCCAGCATTTT. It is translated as CASNEARGGGLWPQHF.

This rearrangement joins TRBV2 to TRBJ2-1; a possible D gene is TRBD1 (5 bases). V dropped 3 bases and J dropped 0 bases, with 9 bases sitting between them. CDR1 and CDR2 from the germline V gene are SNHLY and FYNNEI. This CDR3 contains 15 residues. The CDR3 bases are TGTGCCAGCAGTGATCAGGGCAGCTCCTACAATGAGCAGTTCTTC. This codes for CASSDQGSSYNEQFF.

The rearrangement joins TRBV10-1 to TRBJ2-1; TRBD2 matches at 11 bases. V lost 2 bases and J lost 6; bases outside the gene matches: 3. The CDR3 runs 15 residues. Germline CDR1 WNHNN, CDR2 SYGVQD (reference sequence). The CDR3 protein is CASSELAGGLNEQFF. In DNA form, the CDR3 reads TGCGCCAGCAGTGAGCTAGCGGGAGGCCTCAATGAGCAGTTCTTC.

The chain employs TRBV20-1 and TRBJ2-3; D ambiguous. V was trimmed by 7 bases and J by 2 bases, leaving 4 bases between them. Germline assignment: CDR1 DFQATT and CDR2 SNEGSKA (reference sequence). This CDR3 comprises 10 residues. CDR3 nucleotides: TGCAGTGGGATCACAGATACGCAGTATTTT. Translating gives CSGITDTQYF.

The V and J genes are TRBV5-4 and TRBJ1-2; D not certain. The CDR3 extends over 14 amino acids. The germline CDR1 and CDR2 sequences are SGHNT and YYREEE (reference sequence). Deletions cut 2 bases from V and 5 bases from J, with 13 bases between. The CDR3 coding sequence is TGTGCCAGCAGCTTAGCTTTGACGGGGTATGGCTACACCTTC. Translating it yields CASSLALTGYGYTF.

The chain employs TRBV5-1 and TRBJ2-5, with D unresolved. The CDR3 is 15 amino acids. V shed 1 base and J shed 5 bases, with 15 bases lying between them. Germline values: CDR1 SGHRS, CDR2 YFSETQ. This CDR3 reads CASSLSMDEGETQYF. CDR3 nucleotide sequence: TGCGCCAGCAGCTTGAGTATGGACGAAGGTGAGACCCAGTACTTC.

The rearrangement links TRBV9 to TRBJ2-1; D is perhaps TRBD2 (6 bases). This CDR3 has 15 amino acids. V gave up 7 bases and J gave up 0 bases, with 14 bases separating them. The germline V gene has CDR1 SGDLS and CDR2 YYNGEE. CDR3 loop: CASRGGASSYNEQFF. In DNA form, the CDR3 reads TGTGCCAGCCGAGGAGGGGCCTCCTCCTACAATGAGCAGTTCTTC.